The present T cell receptor beta chain was sequenced within a study of cytomegalovirus exposure and HLA in healthy donors. The study's findings and limits: Among CMV-associated TCR beta chains, most appeared HLA-restricted in a later analysis. A list of more than 150 TCR beta chains associated with cytomegalovirus was given.

About this clone: The antigen is undetermined.

Unmatched junction bases numbered 4, after V lost 0 bases and J lost 4 bases. The CDR3 consists of 16 residues. CDR1 is SGDLS, CDR2 YYNGEE, per germline. PCR was performed using 60 Vbeta and 13 Jbeta primers. The assay was immunoSEQ multiplex PCR, and TCRdb's table has in-frame clones only and misses some. Of about 180,000 clones detected, 75% to 85% appear once; the ten largest clones hold roughly 1.2%. As for the donors, each was a healthy bone marrow donor. The source of this sequence is a girl aged 2-10 years in good health and CMV-seropositive. The chain recombines TRBV9 with TRBJ2-2, with TRBD2 identical over 9 bases. The sequencing input was PBMCs. In nucleotides, the CDR3 is TGTGCCAGCAGCGTAGAGGGACTAGCACGCACCGGGGAGCTGTTTTTT. It translates to CASSVEGLARTGELFF.